The 20 T cell receptor beta chains in this list originate from one sample, sequenced in a study of regulatory T cells in long-lasting Graves disease. Construction of TCR beta libraries relied on iRepertoire HTBI primers and on Arm-PCR targeting CDR3 regions. TCRdb passed the multiplex PCR reads through MiXCR, listing each CDR3 protein once. The sample yields fewer than 600,000 distinct CDR3 sequences, roughly 23% seen once. Time point indicated: persistent/refractory GD, antithyroid drugs over 5 years with positive TRAb. PBMCs provided the RNA from which the TCR library was made. This material consisted of peripheral blood mononuclear cells (PBMCs), taken when the disease was refractory, from a patient treated with antithyroid drugs. These TCRs come from a female donor with Graves disease.

The chain links TRBV7-2 to TRBJ1-3; D is perhaps TRBD1 (6 bases). The CDR3 is 14 residues long. The germline V gene encodes CDR1 SGHTA and CDR2 FQGNSA. Trimming left V 5 bases short and J 5 bases short, with 13 bases between. CDR3 DNA sequence: TGTGCCAGCAGCCAGACTCAGGGGCGAAACACCATATATTTT. Protein sequence: CASSQTQGRNTIYF.

This clonotype has at least ten counts. The J gene is TRBJ1-1, the V gene TRBV6-5; the D gene is possibly TRBD1 (5 bases). The CDR3 totals 17 residues. Germline assignment: CDR1 MNHEY and CDR2 SVGAGI. V lost 2 bases to trimming and J lost 1 base, with 17 bases between them. The CDR3 loop is CASSYRLGQSSNTEAFF. In DNA form, the CDR3 reads TGTGCCAGCAGTTACCGCCTGGGGCAATCGTCGAACACTGAAGCTTTCTTT.

The chain combines TRBV30 with TRBJ2-3, with 7 bases matching TRBD2. Germline loops: CDR1 GTSNPN, CDR2 SVGIG (reference sequence). The CDR3 length is 14 residues. The V and J ends lost 0 bases and 7 bases, in that order; junction bases with no gene match: 7. In DNA, the CDR3 is TGTGCCTGGAGTGTAGGCGGGAGTGTGAATACGCAGTATTTT. It translates to CAWSVGGSVNTQYF.

This clonotype was found a few times. This chain links TRBV20-1 with TRBJ2-7; 8 bases fit TRBD2. CDR1 and CDR2 (germline): DFQATT, SNEGSKA (reference sequence). The CDR3 is 11 amino acids. Germline trimming cut 6 bases from V and 5 bases from J; bases unmatched to any gene: 3. The CDR3 DNA reads as TGCAGTGCCTCGGGGGGGGACGAGCAGTACTTC. Protein sequence: CSASGGDEQYF.

The V and J genes are TRBV6-1 and TRBJ1-1; the D is unclear. The CDR3 loop spans 14 amino acids. Germline CDR1 MNHNS, CDR2 SASEGT. V was trimmed by 4 bases and J by 5 bases, leaving 14 bases between them. CDR3 sequence reads: CASSVVEGGTEAFF. CDR3 bases: TGTGCCAGCAGTGTCGTGGAGGGAGGAACTGAAGCTTTCTTT.

This clonotype was recorded many times. The chain carries TRBV24-1 and TRBJ2-5, with D tentatively TRBD2 (7 bases). Germline values: CDR1 KGHDR, CDR2 SFDVKD. This CDR3 is 13 amino acids long. The V end lost 7 bases, the J end lost 4 bases, and 12 bases lay between the germline ends. The CDR3 sequence: CATRDSGAETQYF. CDR3 bases: TGTGCCACCAGGGACAGCGGGGCAGAGACCCAGTACTTC.

The CDR3 DNA reads TGTGCCAGCAGCCACCGGACGGGAAACTACTTAGGAAACACCATATATTTT. The encoded protein is CASSHRTGNYLGNTIYF. V gene TRBV28 combines with J gene TRBJ1-3; D is undetermined. Trimming pared 6 bases from V and 4 bases from J, leaving 22 bases between. From germline, CDR1 is MDHEN and CDR2 SYDVKM. This CDR3 has 17 residues.

This clonotype was detected many times. The rearrangement links TRBV7-2 to TRBJ1-5, with D uncertain. The CDR3 loop spans 16 amino acids. Trimming removed 2 bases from V and 0 bases from J, with 11 bases in between. The germline gives CDR1 SGHTA, CDR2 FQGNSA. The chain's CDR3 is CASSLRTGDSNQPQHF. The DNA of the CDR3 is TGTGCCAGCAGCTTACGGACGGGCGATAGCAATCAGCCCCAGCATTTT.

The chain carries TRBV7-9 and TRBJ1-1; 11 bases agree with TRBD1. The CDR3 has 17 residues. Trimming at V came to 5 bases and at J to 4 bases, leaving 12 bases not matched to a gene. CDR1 and CDR2 (germline): SEHNR, FQNEAQ (reference sequence). CDR3 sequence: CASSAPGQGVKGTEAFF. Written as DNA, the CDR3 is TGTGCCAGCAGCGCTCCGGGACAGGGGGTTAAGGGCACTGAAGCTTTCTTT.

This clonotype turned up a few times. The chain couples TRBV30 to TRBJ1-5; D remains unclear. In germline, CDR1 is GTSNPN, CDR2 SVGIG (reference sequence). The CDR3 length is 13 residues. Trimming took off 2 bases at V and 7 bases at J, with 12 bases between the two ends. The chain's CDR3 is CAWSMEIWQPQHF. The CDR3 nucleotides read TGTGCCTGGAGTATGGAGATCTGGCAGCCCCAGCATTTT.

There are many counts of this clonotype. The chain links TRBV20-1 to TRBJ2-7; D ambiguous. V gave up 1 base and J gave up 0 bases, with 13 bases separating them. Germline V gene lookup returns CDR1 DFQATT and CDR2 SNEGSKA (reference sequence). The CDR3 has 15 residues. CDR3 nucleotides: TGCAGTGCTAGAGTATCCCCGGGCAGCTCCTACGAGCAGTACTTC. Translation gives CSARVSPGSSYEQYF.

This clonotype was seen a few times. V gene TRBV20-1 combines with J gene TRBJ1-1, with unresolved D. The CDR3 contains 11 residues. The ends were cut back, 5 bases at V and 7 bases at J, with 11 bases in the middle. Germline V gene lookup returns CDR1 DFQATT and CDR2 SNEGSKA (reference sequence). CDR3 coding DNA: TGCAGTGCTCCGAGACAACTTGAAGCTTTCTTT. Residues: CSAPRQLEAFF.

This clonotype was picked up many times. This sequence joins TRBV6-2 or TRBV6-3 and TRBJ1-1; 7 bases fit TRBD1. The CDR3 has 14 residues. Germline assignment: CDR1 MNHEY and CDR2 SVGEGT. V gave up 7 bases and J gave up 1 base; unmatched junction bases: 6. CDR3 nucleotide sequence: TGTGCCAGCACCCCCAGGGGGAGGAACACTGAAGCTTTCTTT. Translated: CASTPRGRNTEAFF.

This clonotype was counted a few times. This chain links TRBV7-3 with TRBJ2-3, with D perhaps matching TRBD2 (5 bases). Germline V gives CDR1 SGHTA, CDR2 FQGTGA. The CDR3 has 13 amino acids. V gave up 1 base and J gave up 6 bases, with 8 bases separating them. The CDR3 here is CASSLSEGDTQYF. CDR3 DNA sequence: TGTGCCAGCAGCTTAAGCGAGGGTGATACGCAGTATTTT. The full variable domain, in which reference TRBV7-3 and TRBJ2-3 provide the parts outside the CDR3, is GAGVSQTPSNKVTEKGKYVELRCDPISGHTALYWYRQSLGQGPEFLIYFQGTGAADDSGLPNDRFFAVRPEGSVSTLKIQRTERGDSAVYLCASSLSEGDTQYFGPGTRLTVL.

For this clonotype: This may be a read error, as it is one base from a much larger clone. The gene calls are TRBV20-1 and TRBJ2-5; the D call may be TRBD1 or TRBD2 (6 bases each). The CDR3 totals 12 residues. Germline values: CDR1 DFQATT, CDR2 SNEGSKA (reference sequence). V lost 6 bases, J lost 5 bases, and 13 bases lay in between. The CDR3 DNA reads as TGCAGTGCGGTTAGGGGGGCCGAGACCCAGTACTTC. Its translation: CSAVRGAETQYF.

This clonotype was picked up many times. The CDR3 DNA reads as TGTGCCAGCGGTCAGGCCCAAGTCTCTGGGGCCAACGTCCTGACTTTC. Encoded protein: CASGQAQVSGANVLTF. The chain has TRBV6-1 and TRBJ2-6; D is undetermined. Between the trimmed V and J ends, which lost 8 bases and 0 bases, there was a span of 14 bases. Germline V gene sequence: CDR1 MNHNS, CDR2 SASEGT. This CDR3 has 16 amino acids.

A word on this clonotype: A read error is possible here, since a much larger clone lies one base away. Without the conserved terminal phenylalanine or tryptophan, this CDR3 likely stems from a read error. V and J are TRBV29-1 and TRBJ1-1; D unclear. From germline, CDR1 is SQVTM and CDR2 ANQGSEA. Trimming removed 3 bases at V and 3 bases at J, with 14 bases between. CDR3 length: 14 amino acids. The CDR3 DNA sequence: TGCAGCGTTGACGATCTACCTGGGGACACTGAAGCTTTCTCT. This translates into CSVDDLPGDTEAFS.

This clonotype was observed a few times. The V call is TRBV6-2 or TRBV6-3, the J call TRBJ1-4; no definite D call. The CDR3 has 13 amino acids. CDR1 is MNHEY and CDR2 is SVGEGT in the germline V gene. Trimming removed 3 bases from V and 6 bases from J, with 8 bases in between. CDR3 sequence: CASSYKRDEKLFF. In DNA form, the CDR3 reads TGTGCCAGCAGTTATAAGCGGGATGAAAAACTGTTTTTT.

Worth noting for this clonotype: Germline and junction disagree at one end, which may indicate a read error. The chain links TRBV12-3 or TRBV12-4 to TRBJ1-1, with D unresolved. The CDR3 has 13 amino acids. This CDR3 is CASTLDENTDAFF. CDR3 sequence (DNA): TGTGCCAGCACCCTGGACGAAAACACTGATGCTTTCTTT.

This clonotype was seen ten or more times. The genes are TRBV10-3 and TRBJ2-5, with 14 bases identical to TRBD2. The CDR3 has 17 residues. Trimming cost V 9 bases and J 7 bases; bases outside gene matches: 16. Per germline, CDR1 ENHRY and CDR2 SYGVKD. As DNA, the CDR3 is TGTGCCATAGGCAATGTCGGGGGACTAGCGGGAGCGGGGACCCAGTACTTC. Amino acid sequence: CAIGNVGGLAGAGTQYF.